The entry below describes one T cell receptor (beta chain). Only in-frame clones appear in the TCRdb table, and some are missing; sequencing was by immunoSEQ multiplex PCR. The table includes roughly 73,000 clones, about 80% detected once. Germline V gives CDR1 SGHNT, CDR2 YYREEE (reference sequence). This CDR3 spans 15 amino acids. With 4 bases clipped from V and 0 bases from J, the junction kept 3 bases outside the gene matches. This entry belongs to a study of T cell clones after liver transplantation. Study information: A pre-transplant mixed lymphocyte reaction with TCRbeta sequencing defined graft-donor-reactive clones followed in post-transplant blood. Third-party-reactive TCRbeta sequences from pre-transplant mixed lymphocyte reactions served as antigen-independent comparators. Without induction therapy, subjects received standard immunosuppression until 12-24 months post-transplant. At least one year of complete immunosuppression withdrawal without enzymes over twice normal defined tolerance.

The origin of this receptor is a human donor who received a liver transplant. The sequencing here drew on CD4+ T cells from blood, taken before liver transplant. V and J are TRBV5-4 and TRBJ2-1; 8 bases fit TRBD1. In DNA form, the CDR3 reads TGTGCCAGCAGCCGGGACAGGAGCTCCTACAATGAGCAGTTCTTC. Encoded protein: CASSRDRSSYNEQFF.